This TCR beta chain comes out of a study of cytomegalovirus exposure and HLA in healthy donors. The ends were cut back, 0 bases at V and 2 bases at J, with 8 bases in the middle. There are 15 residues in the CDR3. Germline V gene sequence: CDR1 SGHDN, CDR2 FVKESK. This clone was counted once. What it binds is unknown. Study-wide results and caveats: High sensitivity and specificity were reportedly achieved when the classifier diagnosed cytomegalovirus status. Among the CMV-associated chains, a few were confirmed in vitro as specific for CMV antigens.

The assay was immunoSEQ multiplex PCR, and TCRdb's table has in-frame clones only and misses some. The table has roughly 180,000 clones, around 86% seen once. This TCR came from a man aged 30 to 39 in good health and CMV-seropositive. J is TRBJ2-1 and V is TRBV14; perhaps TRBD1 as D (5 bases). Sample: PBMCs. DNA of the CDR3: TGTGCCAGCAGCCAAGAGCAGGGAACCTACAATGAGCAGTTCTTC. Translating gives CASSQEQGTYNEQFF.